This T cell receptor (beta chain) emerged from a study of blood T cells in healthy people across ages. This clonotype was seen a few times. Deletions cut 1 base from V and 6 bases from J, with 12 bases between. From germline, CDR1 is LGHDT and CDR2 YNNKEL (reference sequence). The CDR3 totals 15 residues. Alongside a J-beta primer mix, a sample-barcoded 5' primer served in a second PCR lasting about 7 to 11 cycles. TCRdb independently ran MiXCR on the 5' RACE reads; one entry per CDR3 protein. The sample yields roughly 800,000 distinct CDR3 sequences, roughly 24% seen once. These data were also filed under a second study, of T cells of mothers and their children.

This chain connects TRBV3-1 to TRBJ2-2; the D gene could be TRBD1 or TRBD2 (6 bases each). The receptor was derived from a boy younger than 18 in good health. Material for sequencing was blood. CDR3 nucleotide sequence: TGTGCCAGCAGCCAAGTGGGGGGCACGGCCGGGGAGCTGTTTTTT. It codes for CASSQVGGTAGELFF.